These 8 T cell receptor beta chains came from one sample sequenced in a study of CD8+ T cells in alopecia areata. Described treatment: oral pan-JAK inhibitor, 5-10 mg twice daily. As the sequencing template, cDNA was produced by extracting RNA and reverse transcribing it. Repertoires were generated with immunoSEQ multiplex PCR, while TCRdb's copy carries only in-frame clones and drops some. The data hold about 200,000 clones, with 64% observed a single time. The sequencing used CD4+ T cells sorted from blood, collected at week 4, from a patient treated with tofacitinib. All receptors derive from a human donor with alopecia areata.

This sequence joins TRBV25-1 and TRBJ1-1; no clear D. Trimming removed 3 bases at V and 7 bases at J, with 6 bases between. Germline CDR1 is MGHDK and CDR2 is SYGVNS. This CDR3 spans 11 amino acids. CDR3 nucleotide sequence: TGTGCCAGCAGTGAGGAAGGTGAAGCTTTCTTT. Its translation is CASSEEGEAFF.

The CDR3 DNA is TGTGCCAGCATTGTATCCAATCAGCCCCAGCATTTT. Amino acid sequence: CASIVSNQPQHF. The chain joins TRBV25-1 to TRBJ1-5, with D uncertain. The CDR3 spans 12 residues. Per the germline V gene, CDR1 is MGHDK and CDR2 is SYGVNS. V was cut by 7 bases and J by 3 bases, with 7 bases left in between. Together with reference TRBV25-1 and TRBJ1-5, the CDR3 gives the full variable domain: EADIYQTPRYLVIGTGKKITLECSQTMGHDKMYWYQQDPGMELHLIHYSYGVNSTEKGDLSSESTVSRIRTEHFPLTLESARPSHTSQYLCASIVSNQPQHFGDGTRLSIL.

The J gene is TRBJ1-1, the V gene TRBV6-5; TRBD1 aligns across 8 bases. V shed 5 bases, J shed 5 bases, and the junction held 7 bases outside the gene matches. Germline lookup yields CDR1 MNHEY and CDR2 SVGAGI. CDR3 length: 14 amino acids. CDR3 coding DNA: TGTGCCAGCAGTCGACAGGGGACGAGGACTGAAGCTTTCTTT. Translated: CASSRQGTRTEAFF.

This rearrangement joins TRBV7-8 to TRBJ2-5; D remains ambiguous. This CDR3 region has 13 residues. Deletions cut 1 base from V and 5 bases from J, with 8 bases between. Germline loops: CDR1 SGHVS, CDR2 FQNEAQ. The CDR3 DNA reads TGTGCCAGCAGCTTAGGGGTTGTGGAGACCCAGTACTTC. Its protein product is CASSLGVVETQYF.

This clone was picked up a small number of times. The chain uses TRBV2 and TRBJ2-5; D might be TRBD1 (5 bases). V was pared by 4 bases and J by 2 bases, with 8 bases between. Germline CDR1 SNHLY, CDR2 FYNNEI. This CDR3 comprises 13 residues. The DNA of the CDR3 is TGTGCCAGCAGTGTTGACAGACAAGAGACCCAGTACTTC. This translates into CASSVDRQETQYF.

This chain connects TRBV30 to TRBJ1-6; D unresolved. The CDR3 is 12 residues long. Trimming pared 2 bases from V and 8 bases from J, leaving 7 bases between. CDR1 and CDR2 (germline): GTSNPN, SVGIG (reference sequence). CDR3 DNA sequence: TGTGCCTGGAGTTTAAACCATTCACCCCTCCACTTT. Its translation: CAWSLNHSPLHF.

The chain combines TRBV5-1 with TRBJ2-6, with a tentative D call TRBD1 (6 bases). The CDR3 has 15 amino acids. Germline V lookup: CDR1 SGHRS, CDR2 YFSETQ. V gave up 3 bases and J gave up 2 bases, with 9 bases separating them. The CDR3 DNA reads as TGCGCCAGCAGCTCGACAGGTACTGGGGCCAACGTCCTGACTTTC. As protein: CASSSTGTGANVLTF.

This CDR3 reads CSVEDVGLDTQYF. The CDR3 coding sequence is TGCAGCGTTGAAGATGTCGGCTTAGATACGCAGTATTTT. The chain is built from TRBV29-1 and TRBJ2-3; D is undetermined. Germline CDR1 is SQVTM and CDR2 is ANQGSEA. The length of the CDR3 is 13 residues. V lost 0 bases, J lost 5 bases, and 9 bases lay in between.